This TCR beta chain came from a study of T cell responses to AZD1222 COVID-19 vaccine. Germline CDR1 is MNHEY and CDR2 is SVGAGI. The ends were cut back, 4 bases at V and 4 bases at J, with 8 bases in the middle. This CDR3 is 13 amino acids long. Study results and caveats: The study found vaccine-associated CD4 TCRs spanning spike, dominant at 160-218 and 743-854. The donor cohort was predominantly white British with a female majority, and clonal diversity may have been underestimated. Two AZD1222 administrations were followed by greater Spike-specific TCR breadth and depth. Baseline serology detected seropositivity in only 5 or 6 AZD1222 recipients.

About this clone: The antigen is undetermined.

Here immunoSEQ multiplex PCR was the method, and the copy in TCRdb shows in-frame clones only, minus some. The sample shows approximately 85,000 clones, approximately 87% of them seen only once. The receptor was isolated from an adult in good health. This specimen was peripheral blood, taken on day 0 of AZD1222 vaccination. V usage is TRBV6-5 and J usage is TRBJ2-1; D unclear. CDR3 DNA sequence: TGTGCCAGCAGTTCCACTGGGTACAATGAGCAGTTCTTC. Encoded protein: CASSSTGYNEQFF.